This T cell receptor beta chain emerged from a study of shared clonotypes between healthy human individuals. Whole-study context: Per donor, three plates held CD4 naive cells, three held CD4 memory, two held CD8 naive and one held CD8 memory. Study-level points and caveats: Larger estimated richness was generally recorded for naive subsets relative to memory subsets. The four-donor shared clonotypes exceeded non-shared clonotypes in generation probability, with non-shared ones scoring lower.

A note on this clone: Its antigen remains unidentified.

Terminally differentiated effector memory CD45RA+ cells were left out of the naive CD8 fraction, which was CD45RO-negative and positively selected for CCR7. Measured with immunoSEQ multiplex PCR; TCRdb has only the in-frame clones, and not every one. There are around 1,900,000 clones in the sample; about 94% occur only once, and 1.5% to 2% lies in the top ten. The TCR was taken from a man younger than 35 in good health. Some clones in this sample may be carry-over from other donors' samples. Sequenced sample: naive CD8+ T cells from PBMCs.

DNA for the CDR3: TGTGCCAGCAGCGTAGGGCTAATCGGGGAGCTGTTTTTT. Protein: CASSVGLIGELFF. The rearrangement links TRBV9 to TRBJ2-2; no clear D gene. This CDR3 is built from 13 residues. With 0 bases removed from V and 7 bases from J, the gap between germline ends came to 7 bases. CDR1 and CDR2 (germline): SGDLS, YYNGEE.